This T cell receptor beta chain comes out of a study of cytomegalovirus exposure and HLA in healthy donors. Points from the study as a whole: With DRB1 most and HLA-C fewest, TCR association rates differed between HLA loci in a later analysis.

Remarks on this clone: Its antigen is still unknown.

The PCR had 60 Vbeta and 13 Jbeta primers. The data were produced by immunoSEQ multiplex PCR, yet TCRdb's version contains in-frame clones alone and is incomplete. The data contain 150,000 to 200,000 clones, around 81% of them singletons. The germline V gene has CDR1 SEHNR and CDR2 FQNEAQ (reference sequence). The CDR3 sequence is 15 residues long. V lost 1 base and J lost 5; bases outside the gene matches: 7. The chain joins TRBV7-9 to TRBJ2-5; 7 bases match TRBD2. The sequence derives from a man younger than 40 in good health and CMV-seronegative. The sample comprised PBMCs. The CDR3 loop reads CASSLDGGSGETQYF. The CDR3 DNA is TGTGCCAGCAGCTTAGATGGCGGGAGCGGGGAGACCCAGTACTTC. The variable domain in full, completed from reference TRBV7-9 and TRBJ2-5, reads DTGVSQNPRHKITKRGQNVTFRCDPISEHNRLYWYRQTLGQGPEFLTYFQNEAQLEKSRLLSDRFSAERPKGSFSTLEIQRTEQGDSAMYLCASSLDGGSGETQYFGPGTRLLVL.